A selection of T cell receptor beta chains follows, all from one sample in a study of blood T cell repertoires in COVID-19. Profiling relied on immunoSEQ multiplex PCR, and the TCRdb table lists in-frame clones only, not all of them. Among 25,000 to 35,000 clones, 91% were seen once, and the ten largest hold about a tenth. Sequencing was carried out using peripheral blood. These receptors all come from a human donor with active COVID-19. The donor label of this sample is uncertain. Each CDR3 is given with its conserved first and last residue. The D gene is left open where the match is weak. The size of a clone is reported for some rows only, either as once, few or many, or as a class for expanded clones.

TRBD1 TRBJ1-5 - TRBV19 TGTGCCAGTAAAATCGACAGGGTGGTAGATCAGCCCCAGCATTTT CASKIDRVVDQPQHF
- TRBJ2-7 - TRBV6-6 TGTGCCAGCAGTTATCGCGGGACCCACTACGAGCAGTACTTC CASSYRGTHYEQYF
TRBD2 TRBJ2-1 - TRBV28 TGTGCCAGCAGGGGGGGACTAGCGAGGTACAATGAGCAGTTCTTC CASRGGLARYNEQFF
- TRBJ2-7 - TRBV11-2 TGTGCCAGCAGCTTAGATGGGCAGGGAGGCTACGAGCAGTACTTC CASSLDGQGGYEQYF
- TRBJ2-7 once TRBV28 TGTGCCAGCAGTTTTGAGAGGAGCCACTACGAGCAGTACTTC CASSFERSHYEQYF
TRBD1 TRBJ2-7 - TRBV13 TGTGCCAGCAGCTCTTCGAGGAGGACAGGGACCTCGGGCGAGCAGTACTTC CASSSSRRTGTSGEQYF
TRBD2 TRBJ2-3 - TRBV28 TGTGCCAGCAGTTGGACGGGGCGGGAGTGGGTCACAGATACGCAGTATTTT CASSWTGREWVTDTQYF
TRBD2 TRBJ2-3 - TRBV6-2/TRBV6-3 TGTGCCAGCAGCCCTGTCACAGCGGGATTAAGAAGCACAGATACGCAGTATTTT CASSPVTAGLRSTDTQYF
- TRBJ2-5 - TRBV6-6 TGTGCCAGCAGTTACCAGGGTCCCGGAGAGACCCAGTACTTC CASSYQGPGETQYF
TRBD1 TRBJ2-7 once TRBV15 TGTGCCACCAGCAGGCGGACAGGGACCTACGAGCAGTACTTC CATSRRTGTYEQYF
TRBD1 TRBJ1-6 - TRBV28 TGTGCCAGCAACCGGGACAGATATAATTCACCCCTCCACTTT CASNRDRYNSPLHF